These 5 T cell receptor beta chains were sequenced from one sample in a study of cytomegalovirus exposure and HLA in healthy donors. The PCR used 60 Vbeta and 13 Jbeta primers. The assay was immunoSEQ multiplex PCR, and TCRdb's table has in-frame clones only and misses some. The repertoire holds about 220,000 clones, with around 76% as singletons. Material for sequencing was PBMCs. The origin of the receptors is a man aged 40-49 years in good health and CMV-seropositive.

The CDR3 DNA is TGCAGCGTTGCGGGGACTTTCACTGAAGCTTTCTTT. This sequence encodes CSVAGTFTEAFF. V and J are TRBV29-1 and TRBJ1-1; TRBD1 might be the D (5 bases). The CDR3 is 12 residues long. V gave up 4 bases and J gave up 4 bases, with 10 bases separating them. Per germline, CDR1 SQVTM and CDR2 ANQGSEA.

V is TRBV19 and J is TRBJ2-1; 7 bases align to TRBD2. Germline CDR1 reads LNHDA; CDR2 reads SQIVND (reference sequence). The ends lost 10 bases at V and 3 bases at J; junction bases unmatched: 12. This CDR3 is built from 15 residues. The CDR3 DNA is TGTGCCACCAAGGGGAGGGCTAGGTACTACAATGAGCAGTTCTTC. Encoded protein: CATKGRARYYNEQFF.

The chain combines TRBV7-6 with TRBJ2-3; D remains ambiguous. Between the trimmed V and J ends, which lost 1 base and 4 bases, there was a span of 6 bases. CDR3 length equals 13 residues. The germline V gene encodes CDR1 SGHVS and CDR2 FNYEAQ. Here the CDR3 reads CASSLEPADTQYF. The DNA for the CDR3 is TGTGCCAGCAGCTTAGAGCCCGCAGATACGCAGTATTTT.

The chain is built from TRBV18 and TRBJ1-5; tentatively, D is TRBD1 (5 bases). Trimming stripped 3 bases from V and 4 bases from J, with 7 bases between. Germline V CDR1 and CDR2: KGHSH, LQKENI. This CDR3 is 13 amino acids long. The DNA for the CDR3 is TGTGCCAGCTCACCGGGGCAGAATCAGCCCCAGCATTTT. Amino acid sequence: CASSPGQNQPQHF.

The rearrangement links TRBV7-3 to TRBJ1-2, with D possibly TRBD1 on 5 matching bases. Germline CDR1 is SGHTA and CDR2 is FQGTGA. The CDR3 contains 12 residues. V lost 4 bases and J lost 8, with 11 bases in between. CDR3 amino acids: CASSYPGEGYTF. Written as DNA, the CDR3 is TGTGCCAGCAGCTACCCGGGGGAGGGCTACACCTTC. Drawing the rest from reference TRBV7-3 and TRBJ1-2, the complete variable domain is GAGVSQTPSNKVTEKGKYVELRCDPISGHTALYWYRQSLGQGPEFLIYFQGTGAADDSGLPNDRFFAVRPEGSVSTLKIQRTERGDSAVYLCASSYPGEGYTFGSGTRLTVV.